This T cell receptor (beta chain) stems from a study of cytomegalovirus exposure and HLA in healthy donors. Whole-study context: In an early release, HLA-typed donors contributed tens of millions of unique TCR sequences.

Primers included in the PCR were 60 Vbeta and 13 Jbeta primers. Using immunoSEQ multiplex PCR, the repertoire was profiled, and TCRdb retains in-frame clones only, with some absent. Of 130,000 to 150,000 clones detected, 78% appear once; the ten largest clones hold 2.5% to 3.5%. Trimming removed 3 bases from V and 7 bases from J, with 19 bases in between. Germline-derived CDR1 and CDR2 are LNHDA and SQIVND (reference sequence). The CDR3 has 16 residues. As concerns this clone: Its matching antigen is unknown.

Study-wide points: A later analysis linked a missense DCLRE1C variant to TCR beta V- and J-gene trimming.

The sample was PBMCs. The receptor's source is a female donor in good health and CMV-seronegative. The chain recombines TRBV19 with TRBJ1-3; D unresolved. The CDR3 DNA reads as TGTGCCAGTAGTATTCATTGGGCTTTTATTGGGAACACCATATATTTT. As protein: CASSIHWAFIGNTIYF.